This is a list of T cell receptor beta chains from one sample in a study of T cells expressing NK-cell markers. TCRdb re-called the 5' RACE reads; every CDR3 protein appears as one record, without DNA. This sample contains about 390,000 distinct CDR3 sequences. Input material: blood T cells: a sorted CD56 or NKG2C T cell subset, CD4+ or CD8+ T cells, or bulk PBMC T cells (not recorded which). These receptors all stem from a woman in her fifties or sixties in good health. The CDR3 runs from the conserved cysteine through the conserved F or W.

>TRBJ2-4|TRBV6-2/TRBV6-3
CASRTLYEAVGKNIQYF
>TRBJ2-1|TRBV12-3/TRBV12-4
CASNQGVYEQFF
>TRBJ2-2|TRBV11-2
CASSLRTSGPNTGELFF
>TRBJ2-3|TRBV5-1
CASSTMGWADTQYF
>TRBJ2-3|TRBV10-2
CASSLQERFLFTDTQYF
>TRBJ1-3|TRBV5-1
CASSLGSQGAGNTIYF
>TRBJ2-2|TRBV6-6
CASSYVAGELFF
>TRBJ1-6|TRBV5-1
CASSLGRGERSPLHF
>TRBJ2-2|TRBV6-2/TRBV6-3
CASSPDRDPGELFF
>TRBJ2-1|TRBV5-1
CASSLTQGLAASYNEQFF
>TRBJ2-3|TRBV29-1
CSVAFLVGDTQYF
>TRBJ2-1|TRBV12-3/TRBV12-4
CASSRAFAGTKINEQFF
>TRBJ2-1|TRBV25-1
CASQEAGGPGEQFF
>TRBJ2-5|TRBV29-1
CSVEDLADAETQYF
>TRBJ2-3|TRBV12-3/TRBV12-4
CASSGDEGVVDTQYF
>TRBJ1-1|TRBV19
CASRDKATEAFF
>TRBJ2-7|TRBV5-1
CASRRETGLYEQYF
>TRBJ2-2|TRBV14
CASSQYGVVSIMNTGELFF
>TRBJ2-1|TRBV12-3/TRBV12-4
CASREIADEQFF
>TRBJ1-6|TRBV27
CASSSVRAYNSPLHF
>TRBJ2-1|TRBV5-1
CASRPHRASGHYNEQFF
>TRBJ1-2|TRBV12-3/TRBV12-4
CASTATASGHYGYTF
>TRBJ2-7|TRBV12-3/TRBV12-4
CASSLQIPSYEQYF
>TRBJ2-3|TRBV12-3/TRBV12-4
CASSTSGQDTDTQYF
>TRBJ2-1|TRBV18
CASSPLTSGKVWEQFF
>TRBJ1-2|TRBV5-1
CASSLVPGSGYGYTF
>TRBJ2-6|TRBV7-8
CASSPTIGGALAGANVLTF
>TRBJ2-7|TRBV15
CATSRDSLSYEQYF
>TRBJ2-4|TRBV19
CASSERHLKNIQYF
>TRBJ2-1|TRBV7-9
CASSRSAWEQFF
>TRBJ2-2|TRBV7-2
CASSLRSGRGSGELFF
>TRBJ1-5|TRBV12-3/TRBV12-4
CASSLVGGKGNQPQHF
>TRBJ1-1|TRBV6-5
CASRISFTANTEAFF
>TRBJ2-3|TRBV19
CATKSSGTADTQYF
>TRBJ2-3|TRBV24-1
CATSGNAHTQYF
>TRBJ2-5|TRBV7-9
CASSTGRIQETQYF
>TRBJ1-2|TRBV6-2/TRBV6-3
CASSSSGVQGYTF
>TRBJ1-1|TRBV27
CASSKETGTVGTEAFF
>TRBJ2-1|TRBV29-1
CSVDPPGTSGTKEQFF
>TRBJ2-3|TRBV20-1
CSARDQASGTRSPDTQYF
>TRBJ1-3|TRBV5-1
CASSLTGFGNTIYF
>TRBJ2-1|TRBV10-3
CAISDIETSGRGVNEQFF
>TRBJ2-3|TRBV20-1
CSAPQLADTQYF
>TRBJ1-3|TRBV12-3/TRBV12-4
CASSKQTIPGNTIYF
>TRBJ1-1|TRBV20-1
CSATQGGGWTEAFF
>TRBJ2-2|TRBV24-1
CATPDGTSHTGELFF
>TRBJ2-5|TRBV20-1
CSAREREKITTSGIDLQETQYF
>TRBJ2-1|TRBV24-1
CATSEDGAGSYNEQFF
>TRBJ1-1|TRBV6-4
CASSDGENTEAFF
>TRBJ2-1|TRBV12-3/TRBV12-4
CASSLSGRHNEQFF
>TRBJ2-7|TRBV28
CASSQGGGHSYEQYF
>TRBJ2-5|TRBV27
CASRTFGQPKETQYF